These 27 T cell receptor beta chains originate from one sample sequenced in a study of regulatory T cells in long-lasting Graves disease. Time point given: newly diagnosed GD, antithyroid drugs for less than 3 months. Following extraction of RNA from PBMCs, that RNA was used to make the TCR library. Arm-PCR with iRepertoire HTBI primers amplified the CDR3 regions for these TCR beta libraries. TCRdb re-called the multiplex PCR reads through MiXCR, storing one row per CDR3 protein. This sample has more than 450,000 distinct CDR3 sequences; 9.5% to 15% occur once, and the top ten carry almost 9%. The same data also contributed to another study, on T cells in Graves' hyperthyroidism and ophthalmopathy.

Sequenced material: peripheral blood mononuclear cells (PBMCs), taken at new diagnosis, from a patient treated with antithyroid drugs. The receptors originated from a woman aged 25 to 39 with Graves disease.

This clonotype has at least ten counts. This sequence joins TRBV7-3 and TRBJ2-3; possible D gene TRBD2, 6 bases. This CDR3 has 15 amino acids. The V gene's germline CDR1 is SGHTA and CDR2 FQGTGA. V lost 2 bases, J lost 4 bases, and 13 bases lay in between. The CDR3 here is CASSLFGGAPDTQYF. The CDR3 bases are TGTGCCAGCAGCTTATTTGGCGGGGCGCCAGATACGCAGTATTTT. The complete variable domain, with remaining parts taken from reference TRBV7-3 and TRBJ2-3, reads GAGVSQTPSNKVTEKGKYVELRCDPISGHTALYWYRQSLGQGPEFLIYFQGTGAADDSGLPNDRFFAVRPEGSVSTLKIQRTERGDSAVYLCASSLFGGAPDTQYFGPGTRLTVL.

The chain recombines TRBV6-1 with TRBJ1-2, with 12 bases matching TRBD1. With V trimmed by 6 bases and J by 3 bases, 2 bases remained unmatched. Germline V lookup: CDR1 MNHNS, CDR2 SASEGT. This CDR3 comprises 14 residues. CDR3 in DNA: TGTGCCAGCAGGGGACAGGGGGCCGACTATGGCTACACCTTC. As protein: CASRGQGADYGYTF.

In this sample, this clonotype turned up a few times. The chain links TRBV7-2 to TRBJ2-4; maybe TRBD2 (6 bases). This CDR3 is 15 amino acids long. Looked up from germline, CDR1 is SGHTA and CDR2 is FQGNSA. The V end was cut by 1 base, the J end by 9 bases, with 16 bases between. The CDR3 here is CASSLEPSLGGIQYF. The DNA for the CDR3 is TGTGCCAGCAGCTTAGAACCGTCACTCGGGGGCATTCAGTACTTC. The entire variable domain, with the rest obtained from reference TRBV7-2 and TRBJ2-4, is as follows: GAGVSQSPSNKVTEKGKDVELRCDPISGHTALYWYRQSLGQGLEFLIYFQGNSAPDKSGLPSDRFSAERTGGSVSTLTIQRTQQEDSAVYLCASSLEPSLGGIQYFGAGTRLSVL.

The rearrangement joins TRBV7-9 to TRBJ1-1; D gene uncertain. The germline V gene has CDR1 SEHNR and CDR2 FQNEAQ (reference sequence). The CDR3 is 14 residues long. The V and J ends lost 0 bases and 6 bases respectively, with 11 bases between them. The CDR3: CASSLAGNSAEAFF. The DNA of the CDR3 is TGTGCCAGCAGCTTAGCAGGGAATAGCGCTGAAGCTTTCTTT.

This clonotype was counted at least ten times. The chain is built from TRBV11-2 and TRBJ2-1; 9 nucleotides align to TRBD2. V trimming: 6 bases; J trimming: 4 bases; junction bases outside the gene matches: 7. CDR3 size: 15 residues. The germline gives CDR1 SGHAT, CDR2 FQNNGV. CDR3 amino acids: CASSSLAGLYNEQFF. DNA of the CDR3: TGTGCCAGCAGTTCACTAGCGGGTTTGTACAATGAGCAGTTCTTC.

The V and J genes are TRBV7-3 and TRBJ2-7; TRBD2 might be the D (5 bases). Germline loops: CDR1 SGHTA, CDR2 FQGTGA. V dropped 1 base and J dropped 6 bases, with 13 bases sitting between them. The CDR3 totals 14 residues. The CDR3 DNA reads as TGTGCCAGCAGCTTAATGCATAGCGCAACCGAGCAGTACTTC. It specifies CASSLMHSATEQYF.

This clonotype was seen a few times. The genes are TRBV7-9 and TRBJ1-5, with 9 bases lining up with TRBD1. V was clipped by 4 bases and J by 6 bases; unmatched bases: 4. The CDR3 has 14 residues. Germline CDR1 is SEHNR and CDR2 is FQNEAQ (reference sequence). The CDR3 protein is CASSSGTGFQPQHF. The CDR3 bases are TGTGCCAGCAGCTCCGGGACAGGGTTTCAGCCCCAGCATTTT.

This clonotype was seen ten or more times. V and J are TRBV2 and TRBJ2-5, with 10 bases identical to TRBD2. In germline, CDR1 is SNHLY, CDR2 FYNNEI. V dropped 6 bases and J dropped 3; count of bases not matched to a gene: 4. The CDR3 spans 14 residues. The CDR3 DNA is TGTGCCAGCAGGAGGACTAGCGGCGAAGAGACCCAGTACTTC. Protein sequence: CASRRTSGEETQYF.

This clonotype was picked up a small number of times. A much larger clone sits a single nucleotide away, making a read error possible. The chain carries TRBV20-1 and TRBJ2-3, with 11 bases that match TRBD2. CDR1 DFQATT and CDR2 SNEGSKA come from the germline V gene (reference sequence). This CDR3 contains 14 residues. Here the CDR3 reads CSAPGTSGTDAQYF. In DNA, the CDR3 is TGCAGTGCCCCAGGGACTAGCGGAACAGATGCGCAGTATTTT.

This clonotype came up a few times. The chain is built from TRBV20-1 and TRBJ2-2; D call uncertain. The CDR3 loop spans 18 amino acids. The ends were cut back, 1 base at V and 0 bases at J, with 18 bases in the middle. Germline V lookup: CDR1 DFQATT, CDR2 SNEGSKA (reference sequence). CDR3 residues: CSARAHIVGPANTGELFF. CDR3 DNA sequence: TGCAGTGCTAGAGCCCACATCGTAGGCCCCGCGAACACCGGGGAGCTGTTTTTT.

This clonotype appeared a few times. This chain links TRBV6-1 with TRBJ2-7; D is tentatively TRBD1 or TRBD2 (5 bases each). In germline, CDR1 is MNHNS, CDR2 SASEGT. The CDR3 loop spans 13 amino acids. Trimming removed 6 bases from V and 2 bases from J, with 11 bases in between. CDR3 loop: CASRPGRTYEQYF. The CDR3 DNA follows: TGTGCCAGCAGACCGGGACGGACCTACGAGCAGTACTTC.

This clonotype was recorded many times. V and J are TRBV11-2 and TRBJ2-2; D is perhaps TRBD2 (6 bases). V lost 3 bases and J lost 4, with 15 bases in between. Per the germline V gene, CDR1 is SGHAT and CDR2 is FQNNGV. This CDR3 is 16 amino acids long. The CDR3: CASSFHGSVITGELFF. The CDR3 DNA follows: TGTGCCAGCAGCTTCCACGGGAGTGTTATCACCGGGGAGCTGTTTTTT.

This clonotype was counted at least ten times. This sequence joins TRBV30 and TRBJ2-1; TRBD2 might be the D (6 bases). The V gene lost 1 base and the J gene lost 2 bases, with 6 bases spanning the gap. Germline V CDR1 and CDR2: GTSNPN, SVGIG (reference sequence). The CDR3 is made up of 13 amino acids. DNA for the CDR3: TGTGCCTGGAGTGGCGGGACCTACAATGAGCAGTTCTTC. The encoded protein is CAWSGGTYNEQFF.

This clonotype was observed a few times. The V and J genes are TRBV27 and TRBJ2-6; possible D gene TRBD1, 6 bases. The CDR3 extends over 16 amino acids. CDR1 and CDR2 from the germline V gene are MNHEY and SMNVEV (reference sequence). The ends were cut back, 4 bases at V and 2 bases at J, with 12 bases in the middle. The CDR3 DNA reads TGTGCCAGCAGTTCGCAGGGGTTTCCTGGGGCCAACGTCCTGACTTTC. Translated, it gives CASSSQGFPGANVLTF.

On this clonotype itself: This may arise from a read error, as a much more abundant clone is one base away. The V and J genes are TRBV6-2 or TRBV6-3 and TRBJ2-7, with D perhaps given as TRBD1 or TRBD2 (5 bases each). This CDR3 region has 16 residues. CDR1 is MNHEY, CDR2 SVGEGT, per germline. The CDR3 here is CASSPNRGIGTYGQYF. CDR3 sequence (DNA): TGTGCCAGCAGCCCCAATAGGGGCATCGGGACCTACGGGCAGTACTTC.

As for this clonotype: One end of the junction varies from germline; a read error may be responsible. V and J are TRBV12-3 or TRBV12-4 and TRBJ2-1, with 10 bases that match TRBD2. This CDR3 spans 16 amino acids. The CDR3 DNA follows: TGTGCCAGTACCCTGAGAGCGGGAGGGCCAAGGAATGAGCGGTTCTTC. Translated: CASTLRAGGPRNERFF.

This clonotype was counted ten times or more. CDR3 region: CASSYLGTGYNEQYF. In DNA form, the CDR3 reads TGTGCCAGCAGTTACCTAGGGACAGGGTATAACGAGCAGTACTTC. The gene calls are TRBV6-5 and TRBJ2-7; 9 bases agree with TRBD1. With V trimmed by 2 bases and J by 5 bases, 7 bases remained unmatched. Germline CDR1 reads MNHEY; CDR2 reads SVGAGI. The CDR3 length is 15 residues.

This clonotype has a count of ten or more. The rearrangement uses TRBV18 and TRBJ2-5; D may be TRBD1 or TRBD2 (5 bases each). The CDR3 runs to 13 residues. V was clipped by 2 bases and J by 5 bases, with 9 bases between them. Germline V gives CDR1 KGHSH, CDR2 LQKENI. CDR3 sequence reads: CASSPNWGETQYF. DNA for the CDR3: TGTGCCAGCTCACCAAACTGGGGGGAGACCCAGTACTTC.

This clonotype was seen many times. CDR3 sequence reads: CASSQETLAGGTGELFF. CDR3 nucleotides: TGTGCCAGCAGCCAAGAAACACTAGCGGGAGGAACCGGGGAGCTGTTTTTT. This chain uses TRBV3-1 with TRBJ2-2, with 12 bases lining up with TRBD2. Germline V CDR1 and CDR2: LGHDT, YNNKEL (reference sequence). The CDR3 contains 17 residues. Trimming at V came to 0 bases and at J to 5 bases, leaving 4 bases not matched to a gene. The full variable domain, with the rest looked up from reference TRBV3-1 and TRBJ2-2, is DTAVSQTPKYLVTQMGNDKSIKCEQNLGHDTMYWYKQDSKKFLKIMFSYNNKELIINETVPNRFSPKSPDKAHLNLHINSLELGDSAVYFCASSQETLAGGTGELFFGEGSRLTVL.

This clonotype was found many times. CDR3 sequence: CATSRPVGQGSTEAFF. CDR3 nucleotide sequence: TGTGCCACCAGCAGGCCGGTGGGACAGGGAAGCACTGAAGCTTTCTTT. The chain carries TRBV15 and TRBJ1-1; 9 bases align to TRBD1. V was pared by 3 bases and J by 4 bases, with 9 bases of the junction left unmatched. This CDR3 comprises 16 residues. CDR1 and CDR2 (germline): LNHNV, YYDKDF (reference sequence).

This clonotype was counted between two and nine times. The chain carries TRBV11-2 and TRBJ2-1, with D perhaps given as TRBD1 or TRBD2 (6 bases each). The CDR3 loop spans 15 amino acids. Trimming removed 4 bases from V and 4 bases from J, with 14 bases in between. Germline V gives CDR1 SGHAT, CDR2 FQNNGV. This CDR3 is CASSSGGSVYNEQFF. The CDR3 DNA sequence: TGTGCCAGCAGCTCCGGGGGCAGCGTATACAATGAGCAGTTCTTC.

There are many counts of this clonotype. The chain combines TRBV10-3 with TRBJ1-5, with D maybe TRBD1 (5 bases). Trimming took 4 bases from V and 0 from J, leaving 13 bases between them. CDR1 is ENHRY and CDR2 is SYGVKD in the germline V gene. This CDR3 has 16 amino acids. CDR3: CAISAQGPDSNQPQHF. Written as DNA, the CDR3 is TGTGCCATCAGTGCCCAGGGCCCAGATAGCAATCAGCCCCAGCATTTT.

A note on this clonotype: An end of the junction does not agree with germline; a read error may underlie this. This chain links TRBV11-2 with TRBJ2-5, with a weak D call TRBD2 (6 bases). Germline V gives CDR1 SGHAT, CDR2 FQNNGV. The CDR3 runs 16 residues. The CDR3 nucleotides are TGTGCCAGCAGCCCCCAGGGACGGGGGAGTCAAGAGACCCATTACTTC. This gives the protein CASSPQGRGSQETHYF.

V gene TRBV10-2 combines with J gene TRBJ1-1; D ambiguous. This CDR3 has 12 residues. V gave up 0 bases and J gave up 10 bases, with 9 bases separating them. In germline, CDR1 is WSHSY, CDR2 SAAADI. Written as DNA, the CDR3 is TGCGCCAGCAGTGAGTCGGCAACACGAGCTTTCTTT. Translating gives CASSESATRAFF.

This clonotype was seen ten or more times. V usage is TRBV30 and J usage is TRBJ1-6, with D possibly TRBD1 on 6 matching bases. Germline V gene data show CDR1 as GTSNPN and CDR2 as SVGIG (reference sequence). This CDR3 spans 16 amino acids. V was cut by 1 base and J by 7 bases, with 17 bases left in between. CDR3 protein: CAWSGNPDRLNSPLHF. For the CDR3, the DNA is TGTGCCTGGAGTGGTAACCCTGACAGGCTCAATTCACCCCTCCACTTT.

This clonotype appeared many times. The chain employs TRBV19 and TRBJ1-1; maybe TRBD1 (5 bases). Trimming cost V 7 bases and J 2 bases, with 23 bases left between them. Germline V CDR1 and CDR2: LNHDA, SQIVND (reference sequence). This CDR3 spans 17 amino acids. CDR3 bases: TGTGCCAGTACCTCAGTCGCAGGGCTCACTGGAAACACTGAAGCTTTCTTT. Protein: CASTSVAGLTGNTEAFF. Based on the CDR3 plus reference TRBV19 and TRBJ1-1, the full variable domain is DGGITQSPKYLFRKEGQNVTLSCEQNLNHDAMYWYRQDPGQGLRLIYYSQIVNDFQKGDIAEGYSVSREKKESFPLTVTSAQKNPTAFYLCASTSVAGLTGNTEAFFGQGTRLTVV.

This clonotype has ten or more counts. The rearrangement links TRBV3-1 to TRBJ2-1; D is possibly TRBD2 (5 bases). Germline CDR1 and CDR2: LGHDT and YNNKEL (reference sequence). This CDR3 is built from 14 residues. Trimming stripped 0 bases from V and 9 bases from J, with 12 bases between. CDR3 sequence reads: CASSQDGGYGEQFF. The CDR3 DNA reads as TGTGCCAGCAGCCAAGATGGCGGGTACGGTGAGCAGTTCTTC.